The present T cell receptor (beta chain) was sequenced within a study of blood T cell repertoires in COVID-19. TCRdb's table, derived via immunoSEQ multiplex PCR, lists solely in-frame clones and lacks some. Found here are around 330,000 clones, more than 70% of them singletons; the top ten hold around 1.6%. The germline gives CDR1 MNHEY, CDR2 SMNVEV (reference sequence). V dropped 7 bases and J dropped 3; count of bases not matched to a gene: 10. CDR3 length equals 15 residues. The sample comprised peripheral blood. The chain combines TRBV27 with TRBJ2-5; 8 bases agree with TRBD1. This receptor was obtained from a woman aged 25 to 39 with COVID-19, enrolled during active disease. This CDR3 is CASKGAGGAEETQYF. The CDR3 bases are TGTGCCAGCAAAGGGGCAGGGGGCGCCGAAGAGACCCAGTACTTC.